The rows below give T cell receptor beta chains drawn from one sample of a study of T cell changes during pregnancy in multiple sclerosis. The method was immunoSEQ multiplex PCR; TCRdb's version includes in-frame clones alone and lacks a portion of them. The sample has some 52,000 clones, roughly 92% seen once. Here the sequenced sample was CD4+ T cells from peripheral blood mononuclear cells, taken in the third trimester of pregnancy. These TCRs come from a female donor with multiple sclerosis, enrolled in a pregnancy study. CDR3s include the opening cysteine and the closing phenylalanine or tryptophan. The order of the fields is D gene, V gene, clone size, CDR3 length, J gene, CDR3 protein, CDR3 DNA. A D gene is named only where the DNA matches it firmly. Size is stated for part of the rows, as once, few or many counts, or as a class when the clone is expanded.

.	TRBV5-1	.	15	TRBJ2-3	CASSLRDGSTDTQYF	TGCGCCAGCAGCTTGCGAGACGGGAGCACAGATACGCAGTATTTT
TRBD1	TRBV5-6	.	15	TRBJ2-7	CASSLVQGSAYEQYF	TGTGCCAGCAGCTTGGTACAGGGGAGCGCCTACGAGCAGTACTTC
TRBD2	TRBV5-4	.	15	TRBJ2-1	CASSRPSGVGSEQFF	TGTGCCAGCAGTCGCCCTAGCGGGGTGGGGAGTGAGCAGTTCTTC
TRBD1	TRBV29-1	once	15	TRBJ1-1	CSALRQGPSNTEAFF	TGCAGCGCCCTAAGACAGGGGCCTTCCAACACTGAAGCTTTCTTT
.	TRBV6-6	.	13	TRBJ1-4	CASRSSTDEKLFF	TGTGCCAGCAGGTCCAGTACCGATGAAAAACTGTTTTTT
TRBD2	TRBV5-1	.	16	TRBJ2-5	CASSNGLAGGGETQYF	TGCGCCAGCAGCAACGGACTAGCGGGGGGAGGAGAGACCCAGTACTTC
.	TRBV10-3	.	14	TRBJ2-5	CAISDGGAPETQYF	TGTGCCATCAGTGATGGGGGGGCCCCAGAGACCCAGTACTTC
TRBD2	TRBV4-1	.	17	TRBJ2-5	CASSQDGAGGIQETQYF	TGCGCCAGCAGCCAAGATGGAGCGGGAGGGATTCAAGAGACCCAGTACTTC
TRBD2	TRBV30	.	17	TRBJ2-7	CAWSSTTPSGSRAEQYF	TGTGCCTGGAGTTCAACCACTCCTAGCGGGAGTCGGGCCGAGCAGTACTTC
TRBD1	TRBV12-5	.	17	TRBJ1-1	CASATGQGVPWGTEAFF	TGTGCTAGTGCCACGGGACAGGGGGTGCCCTGGGGCACTGAAGCTTTCTTT
TRBD1	TRBV5-5	.	13	TRBJ2-5	CASHRGPSETQYF	TGTGCCAGCCACAGGGGCCCTTCGGAGACCCAGTACTTC
TRBD2	TRBV28	.	15	TRBJ2-5	CASSLGLAGAETQYF	TGTGCCAGCAGTTTGGGGCTAGCGGGAGCGGAGACCCAGTACTTC
.	TRBV6-1	.	15	TRBJ1-1	CASSAAGAGNTEAFF	TGTGCCAGCAGTGCAGCGGGGGCGGGGAACACTGAAGCTTTCTTT